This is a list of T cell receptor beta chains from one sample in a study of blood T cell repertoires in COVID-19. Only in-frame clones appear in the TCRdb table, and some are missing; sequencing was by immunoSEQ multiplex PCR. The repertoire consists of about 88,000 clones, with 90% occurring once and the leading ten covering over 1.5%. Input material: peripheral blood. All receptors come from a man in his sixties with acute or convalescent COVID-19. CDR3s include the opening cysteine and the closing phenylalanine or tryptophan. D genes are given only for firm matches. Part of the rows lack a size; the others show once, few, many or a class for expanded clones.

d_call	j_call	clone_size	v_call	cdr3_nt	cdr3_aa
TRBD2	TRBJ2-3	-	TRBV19	TGTGCCAGTAGTATAGGGGGACTAGGGGGAATGGATACGCAGTATTTT	CASSIGGLGGMDTQYF
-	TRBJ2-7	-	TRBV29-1	TGCAGCGTTGTGTCGCAGTTTTCCACCTACGAGCAGTACTTC	CSVVSQFSTYEQYF
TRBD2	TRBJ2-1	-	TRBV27	TGTGCCAGCAGTAGAGCGGGAGGGGGCTACAATGAGCAGTTCTTC	CASSRAGGGYNEQFF
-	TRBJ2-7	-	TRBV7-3	TGTGCCAGCAGCTTGGATCCCGGAGACGAGCAGTACTTC	CASSLDPGDEQYF
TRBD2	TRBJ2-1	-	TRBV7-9	TGTGCCAGCAGCTCCCAACTCGGACTAGCGGGCTATTCCTACAATGAGCAGTTCTTC	CASSSQLGLAGYSYNEQFF
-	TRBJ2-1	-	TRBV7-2	TGTGCCAGCCAACAAGGGGGATTCTCCTACAATGAGCAGTTCTTC	CASQQGGFSYNEQFF
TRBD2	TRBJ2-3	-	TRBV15	TGTGCCACCAGCAGAGATCGAGCGGGAGGCACAGATACGCAGTATTTT	CATSRDRAGGTDTQYF
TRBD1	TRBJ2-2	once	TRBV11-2	TGTGCCAGCAGCTTTCAGGGGGCAGACACCGGGGAGCTGTTTTTT	CASSFQGADTGELFF
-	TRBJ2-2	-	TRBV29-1	TGCAGCGTTGGGAGGGGCACCGGGGAGCTGTTTTTT	CSVGRGTGELFF
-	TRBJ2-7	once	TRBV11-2	TGTGCCAGCAGCTTAGTTACGGTAATACTAGCCCCCTACGAGCAGTACTTC	CASSLVTVILAPYEQYF
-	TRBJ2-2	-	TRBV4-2	TGTGCCAGCAGCCAAGATGGGCTAGCGTCCGGGGAGCTGTTTTTT	CASSQDGLASGELFF
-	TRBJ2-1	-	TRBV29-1	TGCAGCGTTGATCTGGGACTTGAGCAGTTCTTC	CSVDLGLEQFF
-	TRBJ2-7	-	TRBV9	TGTGCCAGCAGCTCCCGGGAGAACTACGAGCAGTACTTC	CASSSRENYEQYF
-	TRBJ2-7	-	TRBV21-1	TGTGCCAGCAGCAAAGGAGGGGACAGGGGGCTCGACGAGCAGTACTTC	CASSKGGDRGLDEQYF
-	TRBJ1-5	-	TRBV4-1	TGCGCCAGCAGTGCGTGGGCCAGTCTTGATAGCAATCAGCCCCAGCATTTT	CASSAWASLDSNQPQHF
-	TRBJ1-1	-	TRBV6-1	TGTGCCAGCAGTGAAGAAGGGTGGGGGGGAAACACTGAAGCTTTCTTT	CASSEEGWGGNTEAFF
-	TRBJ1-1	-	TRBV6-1	TGTGCCAGCAGTGAGTTATTATGGGGCAACCCACTGAACACTGAAGCTTTCTTT	CASSELLWGNPLNTEAFF
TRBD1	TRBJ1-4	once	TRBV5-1	TGCGCCAGCAGCTTGGAAGGGACAGGGAAGTCCGAAAAACTGTTTTTT	CASSLEGTGKSEKLFF
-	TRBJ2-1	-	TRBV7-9	TGTGCGTCGGGAGTGAACTACAATGAGCAGTTCTTC	CASGVNYNEQFF
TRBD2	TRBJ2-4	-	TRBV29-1	TGCAGCGTCACCGGGACTAGCGAAAAAAACATTCAGTACTTC	CSVTGTSEKNIQYF
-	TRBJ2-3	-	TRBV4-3	TGCGCCAGCAGCCAAGATAGGGCGGGATTGACAGATACGCAGTATTTT	CASSQDRAGLTDTQYF
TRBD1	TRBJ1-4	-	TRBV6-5	TGTGCCAGCAGTTATATGACAGGGGTAGGCGAAAAACTGTTTTTT	CASSYMTGVGEKLFF
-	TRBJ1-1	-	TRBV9	TGTGCCAGCAGCGTAGGTCAGGGGTCGGGTGAAGCTTTCTTT	CASSVGQGSGEAFF
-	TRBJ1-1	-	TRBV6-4	TGTGCCAGCAGCGGACTCGGACGGGCTGAAGCTTTCTTT	CASSGLGRAEAFF